The entry that follows covers one TCR beta chain sequence. Its target is unknown. Trimming pared 5 bases from V and 10 bases from J, leaving 14 bases between. CDR1 and CDR2 from the germline V gene are MNHEY and SMNVEV (reference sequence). This CDR3 is 13 amino acids long. The record originates from a study of Ad26.COV2.S vaccination and SARS-CoV-2 variants. The table came from immunoSEQ multiplex PCR; TCRdb's copy has only in-frame clones and leaves some out. The data contain about 350,000 clones, about 90% of them singletons. Whole-study results and caveats: Non-spike TCR breadth was similar in vaccine and placebo recipients. Vaccinated individuals (as opposed to placebo recipients) had higher spike-specific TCR breadth. Total T cell responses, in the TCR breadth and depth analyses, may have been underestimated. In vaccinated individuals, spike-specific CD8+ and CD4+ T cell responses reportedly displayed substantial breadth.

This chain connects TRBV27 to TRBJ1-4; D is perhaps TRBD1 (5 bases). This specimen consisted of peripheral blood, obtained after recovery from COVID-19. This clonotype was obtained from a human donor who had recovered from COVID-19. The CDR3 protein is CASSGQGGGKLFF. The CDR3 DNA follows: TGTGCCAGCAGTGGGCAGGGTGGTGGAAAACTGTTTTTT.